Below, 5 T cell receptor beta chains from the same sample are listed, as sequenced in a study of cytomegalovirus exposure and HLA in healthy donors. The primer mix had 60 Vbeta and 13 Jbeta primers. Libraries were prepared by immunoSEQ multiplex PCR; TCRdb keeps only in-frame clonotypes and omits some of them. This sample has 200,000 or so clones, with about 81% found just once. The material sequenced was PBMCs. The receptors shown here come from a woman between 18 and 29 years old in good health and CMV-seropositive.

This clone was picked up one time. The chain joins TRBV7-2 to TRBJ2-3, with 10 bases that match TRBD2. The CDR3 length is 15 residues. V trimming: 6 bases; J trimming: 5 bases; junction bases outside the gene matches: 8. Looked up from germline, CDR1 is SGHTA and CDR2 is FQGNSA. CDR3 DNA sequence: TGTGCCAGCAGGGTGAGCGGGGGGGAGGTAGATACGCAGTATTTT. Protein: CASRVSGGEVDTQYF.

V usage is TRBV5-1 and J usage is TRBJ1-4, with no clear D. Germline V gene sequence: CDR1 SGHRS, CDR2 YFSETQ. V lost 4 bases, J lost 3 bases, and 13 bases lay in between. CDR3 length: 15 residues. The CDR3 nucleotides read TGCGCCAGCAGCCTGAGTGCTCGAGCTAATGAAAAACTGTTTTTT. It translates to CASSLSARANEKLFF.

This clone was counted a few times. The chain has TRBV4-2 and TRBJ1-5, with 7 bases identical to TRBD1. The CDR3 runs to 16 residues. Looked up from germline, CDR1 is LGHNA and CDR2 is YNFKEQ. V dropped 2 bases and J dropped 3; count of bases not matched to a gene: 7. The CDR3 loop is CASSQSLGTANQPQHF. DNA for the CDR3: TGTGCCAGCAGCCAAAGCCTTGGGACAGCCAATCAGCCCCAGCATTTT.

V is TRBV9 and J is TRBJ2-3; weak D call: TRBD1 (5 bases). In germline, CDR1 is SGDLS, CDR2 YYNGEE. The V and J ends lost 0 bases and 4 bases respectively, with 6 bases between them. The CDR3 is made up of 13 amino acids. The CDR3 sequence: CASSVARADTQYF. Here the CDR3 DNA reads TGTGCCAGCAGCGTAGCCAGGGCAGATACGCAGTATTTT.

This chain links TRBV2 with TRBJ2-3; 12 nucleotides agree with TRBD2. CDR3 size: 17 residues. CDR1 is SNHLY, CDR2 FYNNEI, per germline. Losses at the gene ends were 6 bases for V and 0 bases for J; bases not matched to a gene: 7. CDR3 DNA: TGTGCCAGCAGCGACCCCGGGACTAGCGGGAGCACAGATACGCAGTATTTT. This translates into CASSDPGTSGSTDTQYF.